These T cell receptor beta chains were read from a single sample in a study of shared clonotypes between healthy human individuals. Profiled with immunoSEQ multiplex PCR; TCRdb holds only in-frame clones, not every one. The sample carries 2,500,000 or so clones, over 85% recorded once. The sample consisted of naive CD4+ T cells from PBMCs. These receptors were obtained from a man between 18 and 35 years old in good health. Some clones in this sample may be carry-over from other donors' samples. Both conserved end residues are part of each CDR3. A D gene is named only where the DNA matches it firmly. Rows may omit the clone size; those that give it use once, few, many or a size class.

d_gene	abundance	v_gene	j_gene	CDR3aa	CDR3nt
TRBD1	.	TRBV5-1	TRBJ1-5	CASSQGQGNQPQHF	TGCGCCAGCAGCCAGGGACAGGGCAATCAGCCCCAGCATTTT
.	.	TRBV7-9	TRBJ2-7	CASSRRLDSYEQYF	TGTGCCAGCAGCAGAAGACTCGACAGCTACGAGCAGTACTTC
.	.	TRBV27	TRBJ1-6	CASRVATVGQIYNSPLHF	TGTGCCAGCAGGGTCGCGACGGTAGGACAGATCTATAATTCACCCCTCCACTTT
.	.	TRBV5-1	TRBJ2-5	CASSLEPPQETQYF	TGCGCCAGCAGCTTGGAGCCCCCCCAAGAGACCCAGTACTTC
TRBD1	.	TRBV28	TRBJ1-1	CASSAYRGHWTEAFF	TGTGCCAGCAGTGCCTACAGGGGGCACTGGACTGAAGCTTTCTTT
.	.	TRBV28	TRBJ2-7	CASISGYEQYF	TGTGCCAGCATTTCGGGGTACGAGCAGTACTTC
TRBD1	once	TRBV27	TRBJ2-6	CASSLSGQGADVLTF	TGTGCCAGCAGTTTATCGGGACAGGGGGCTGACGTCCTGACTTTC
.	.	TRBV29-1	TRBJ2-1	CSVELLDSHTYNEQFF	TGCAGCGTTGAATTACTGGACTCACACACCTACAATGAGCAGTTCTTC
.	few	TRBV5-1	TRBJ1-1	CASSGALGTEAFF	TGCGCCAGCAGCGGAGCCCTGGGGACTGAAGCTTTCTTT
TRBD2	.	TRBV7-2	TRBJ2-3	CASSVSGMTSGADTQYF	TGTGCCAGCAGCGTTAGTGGTATGACTAGCGGCGCAGATACGCAGTATTTT
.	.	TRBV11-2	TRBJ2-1	CASSLAGYNEQFF	TGTGCCAGCAGCTTAGCAGGGTACAATGAGCAGTTCTTC
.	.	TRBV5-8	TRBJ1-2	CASSLRTF	TGTGCCAGCAGCTTGCGGACCTTC
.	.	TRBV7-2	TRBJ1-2	CASSLSPARLNYGYTF	TGTGCCAGCAGCTTAAGTCCCGCTCGGCTCAACTATGGCTACACCTTC
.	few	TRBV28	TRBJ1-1	CASVYRNTEAFF	TGTGCCAGCGTGTATAGGAACACTGAAGCTTTCTTT
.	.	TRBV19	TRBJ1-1	CASSPPGIGGAFF	TGTGCCAGTAGTCCACCTGGGATTGGGGGGGCTTTCTTT
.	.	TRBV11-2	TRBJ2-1	CASSLDGSEQFF	TGTGCCAGCAGCTTAGATGGCAGTGAGCAGTTCTTC
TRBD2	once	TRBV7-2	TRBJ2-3	CASSLAGLAVITDTQYF	TGTGCCAGCAGCTTAGCGGGACTAGCGGTTATCACAGATACGCAGTATTTT
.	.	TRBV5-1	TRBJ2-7	CASSLPGYEQYF	TGCGCCAGCAGCTTACCAGGGTACGAGCAGTACTTC
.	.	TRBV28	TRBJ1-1	CASRGRGDHTEAFF	TGTGCCAGCAGGGGGAGGGGGGACCACACTGAAGCTTTCTTT
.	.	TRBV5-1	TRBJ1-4	CASSLVARAWEKLFF	TGCGCCAGCAGCTTGGTGGCCAGGGCATGGGAAAAACTGTTTTTT
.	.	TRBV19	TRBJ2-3	CASRARGTDTQYF	TGTGCCAGTAGGGCCCGTGGCACAGATACGCAGTATTTT
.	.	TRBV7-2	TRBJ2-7	CASSLAPPITGVYEQYF	TGTGCCAGCAGCTTAGCCCCCCCTATAACGGGGGTCTACGAGCAGTACTTC
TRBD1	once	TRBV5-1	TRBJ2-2	CASSPDRALGELFF	TGCGCCAGCAGCCCGGACAGGGCTCTCGGGGAGCTGTTTTTT
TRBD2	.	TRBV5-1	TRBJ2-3	CASSPGGEDTQYF	TGCGCCAGCAGCCCCGGGGGGGAAGATACGCAGTATTTT
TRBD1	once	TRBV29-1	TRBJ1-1	CSVQGTGPYAFF	TGCAGCGTTCAAGGGACAGGGCCGTACGCTTTCTTT
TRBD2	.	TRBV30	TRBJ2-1	CAWSVGVAGGNNEQFF	TGTGCCTGGAGTGTAGGGGTAGCGGGGGGTAATAATGAGCAGTTCTTC
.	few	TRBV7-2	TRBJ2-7	CASTPGAGIEQYF	TGTGCCAGTACCCCCGGGGCCGGGATCGAGCAGTACTTC
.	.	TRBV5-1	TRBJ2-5	CASSSTREAEETQYF	TGCGCCAGCAGCTCGACCAGGGAAGCGGAAGAGACCCAGTACTTC
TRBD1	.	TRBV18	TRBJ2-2	CASSPRAGGDTGELFF	TGTGCCAGCTCACCACGGGCAGGGGGAGACACCGGGGAGCTGTTTTTT
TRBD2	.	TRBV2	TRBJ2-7	CASYGTNSYEQYF	TGTGCCAGCTACGGGACTAACTCCTACGAGCAGTACTTC
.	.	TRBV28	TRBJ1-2	CASSFGPVQANYGYTF	TGTGCCAGCAGTTTCGGTCCGGTACAAGCTAACTATGGCTACACCTTC
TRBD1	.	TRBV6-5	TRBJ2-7	CASSSVYRGVNYEQYF	TGTGCCAGCAGTTCCGTATACAGGGGAGTAAACTACGAGCAGTACTTC
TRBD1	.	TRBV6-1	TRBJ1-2	CASKRDSENYGYTF	TGTGCCAGCAAACGGGACAGCGAGAACTATGGCTACACCTTC
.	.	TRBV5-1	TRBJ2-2	CASSSTNTGELFF	TGCGCCAGCAGCTCGACGAACACCGGGGAGCTGTTTTTT
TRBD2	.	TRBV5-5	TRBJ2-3	CASSRTSGRGVGADTQYF	TGTGCCAGCAGCCGGACTAGCGGGAGAGGGGTGGGCGCAGATACGCAGTATTTT
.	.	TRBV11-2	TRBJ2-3	CASSSKGTSTDTQYF	TGTGCCAGCAGCTCTAAGGGGACCTCCACAGATACGCAGTATTTT
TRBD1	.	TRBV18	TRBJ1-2	CASSLNRDRANYGYTF	TGTGCCAGCTCGCTAAACCGGGACAGGGCTAACTATGGCTACACCTTC
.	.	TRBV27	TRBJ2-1	CASSLLPGEGYEQFF	TGTGCCAGCAGTTTATTACCGGGAGAGGGGTATGAGCAGTTCTTC
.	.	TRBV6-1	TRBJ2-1	CASSEARTWRSYNEQFF	TGTGCCAGCAGTGAAGCACGTACCTGGAGGTCCTACAATGAGCAGTTCTTC
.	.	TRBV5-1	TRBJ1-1	CASSFRESPTEAFF	TGCGCCAGCAGCTTTAGGGAATCTCCCACTGAAGCTTTCTTT
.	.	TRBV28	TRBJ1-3	CASSFGGAQGDTIYF	TGTGCCAGCAGTTTTGGGGGGGCACAGGGTGACACCATATATTTT
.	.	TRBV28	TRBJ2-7	CASSLIGGYEQYF	TGTGCCAGCAGTTTAATAGGGGGCTACGAGCAGTACTTC
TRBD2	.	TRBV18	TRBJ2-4	CASSTGTSGRAGNIQYF	TGTGCCAGCTCAACTGGGACTAGCGGGAGGGCCGGAAACATTCAGTACTTC